These 27 T cell receptor beta chains share one sample of origin, sequenced in a study of CXCR3-negative and CXCR3-positive naive CD8 T cells. It was by 5' RACE with UMI labels that the TRB cDNA libraries were prepared. Reanalyzing the 5' RACE reads, TCRdb keeps one entry per CDR3 protein, without DNA. The specimen's table records about 110,000 distinct CDR3 sequences. Whole-study results and caveats: Compared with CXCR3-negative naive cells, CXCR3-positive naive cells showed more hydrophobic TRB CDR3s.

Their antigens remain unidentified. Source material: naive CXCR3+ CD8+ T cells from blood. Subset meaning: CD45RO-CCR7+CD27+CD95- naive CD8+ T cells expressing CXCR3 (TNR3+). These receptors originate from a human donor in good health. Some clones in this sample may be carry-over from other donors' samples.

The rearrangement links TRBV20-1 to TRBJ2-1. The CDR3 has 13 amino acids. From germline, CDR1 is DFQATT and CDR2 SNEGSKA (reference sequence). The CDR3 loop reads CSAALSSYNEQFF.

This CDR3 reads CASSLPPGQPSDEQYF. V and J are TRBV7-6 and TRBJ2-7; TCRdb reports TRBD1, a call that lacks DNA to check it against. CDR3 length: 16 residues. Germline V gene data show CDR1 as SGHVS and CDR2 as FNYEAQ.

CDR3 protein: CSQENRGNTEAFF. The chain couples TRBV29-1 to TRBJ1-1; TCRdb reports TRBD1, a call that lacks DNA to check it against. The CDR3 has 13 amino acids. The germline CDR1 and CDR2 sequences are SQVTM and ANQGSEA.

The gene calls are TRBV7-9 and TRBJ1-2. The CDR3 sequence is 14 residues long. Looked up from germline, CDR1 is SEHNR and CDR2 is FQNEAQ (reference sequence). The CDR3 spells CASSLGTAIYGYTF. The full variable domain, its missing parts supplied by reference TRBV7-9 and TRBJ1-2, is DTGVSQNPRHKITKRGQNVTFRCDPISEHNRLYWYRQTLGQGPEFLTYFQNEAQLEKSRLLSDRFSAERPKGSFSTLEIQRTEQGDSAMYLCASSLGTAIYGYTFGSGTRLTVV.

The CDR3 sequence is CSVEGDRDRPFNEQFF. V usage is TRBV29-1 and J usage is TRBJ2-1; as DNA is missing, the TRBD1 call by TCRdb cannot be tested. Germline-derived CDR1 and CDR2 are SQVTM and ANQGSEA. The CDR3 consists of 16 residues.

V is TRBV6-6 and J is TRBJ2-3. The CDR3 runs 15 residues. The germline gives CDR1 MNHNY, CDR2 SVGAGI (reference sequence). This CDR3 is CASTDLAPSTDTQYF.

The chain combines TRBV6-5 with TRBJ2-5; there is no DNA to check the TCRdb D call of TRBD2. Germline CDR1 and CDR2: MNHEY and SVGAGI. The CDR3 totals 16 residues. The CDR3 here is CASRRSSGLTKETQYF.

This sequence joins TRBV7-9 and TRBJ2-3. Germline CDR1 and CDR2: SEHNR and FQNEAQ (reference sequence). CDR3 length: 14 residues. This chain's CDR3 is CASSLVGSAHPQYF.

The chain links TRBV5-1 to TRBJ2-2; TCRdb selects TRBD1, and the lack of DNA leaves this call unchecked. The CDR3 has 16 amino acids. Germline V gives CDR1 SGHRS, CDR2 YFSETQ. The CDR3: CASSFGQTLNTGEPFF.

The V and J genes are TRBV2 and TRBJ2-3; there is no DNA to check the TCRdb D call of TRBD2. There are 15 residues in the CDR3. In germline, CDR1 is SNHLY, CDR2 FYNNEI. CDR3: CASSGTSGSADTQYF. The full variable domain, its missing parts supplied by reference TRBV2 and TRBJ2-3, is EPEVTQTPSHQVTQMGQEVILRCVPISNHLYFYWYRQILGQKVEFLVSFYNNEISEKSEIFDDQFSVERPDGSNFTLKIRSTKLEDSAMYFCASSGTSGSADTQYFGPGTRLTVL.

The chain joins TRBV5-1 to TRBJ2-2; the TCRdb D gene call, TRBD1, has no DNA to confirm it. CDR1 SGHRS and CDR2 YFSETQ come from the germline V gene. The CDR3 runs 15 residues. The CDR3 spells CASSLVGPGTGELFF.

This chain uses TRBV5-1 with TRBJ2-3; lacking DNA, the TRBD2 call made by TCRdb goes unchecked. The CDR3 covers 16 residues. Germline-derived CDR1 and CDR2 are SGHRS and YFSETQ. The chain's CDR3 is CASSGGLAGITDTQYF.

V and J are TRBV29-1 and TRBJ2-7. Germline V lookup: CDR1 SQVTM, CDR2 ANQGSEA. CDR3 size: 16 residues. The CDR3 sequence is CSVEDTFGRSSYEQYF.

The genes are TRBV4-3 and TRBJ1-1; the D call from TCRdb, TRBD1, cannot be confirmed without DNA. The CDR3 extends over 15 amino acids. Germline assignment: CDR1 LGHNA and CDR2 YSLEER. CDR3 loop: CASSPDRSLNTEAFF.

V and J are TRBV28 and TRBJ2-4; TCRdb names TRBD1, which stays unverified in the absence of DNA. The CDR3 totals 14 residues. CDR1 is MDHEN, CDR2 SYDVKM, per germline. The CDR3: CASTPPAAKNIQYF.

V is TRBV5-6 and J is TRBJ2-3. Germline V gene data show CDR1 as SGHDT and CDR2 as YYEEEE. This CDR3 has 13 residues. The CDR3 here is CASKRTSTDTQYF.

This chain uses TRBV5-1 with TRBJ1-1. The CDR3 length is 14 residues. Germline V gives CDR1 SGHRS, CDR2 YFSETQ. CDR3 in amino acids: CASSLSGIGTEAFF.

The rearrangement joins TRBV11-2 to TRBJ2-1; TCRdb's D call, TRBD1, is unchecked because there is no DNA. The germline V gene has CDR1 SGHAT and CDR2 FQNNGV. The CDR3 has 15 amino acids. The CDR3 loop is CASSQGNFNSNEQFF.

The V and J genes are TRBV11-2 and TRBJ2-7; TCRdb's D call, TRBD2, is unchecked because there is no DNA. The CDR3 contains 18 residues. Germline CDR1 is SGHAT and CDR2 is FQNNGV. CDR3 in amino acids: CASSLGWRRGGNGYEQYF.

The chain joins TRBV29-1 to TRBJ2-7; TCRdb names TRBD1, which stays unverified in the absence of DNA. Per germline, CDR1 SQVTM and CDR2 ANQGSEA. The CDR3 totals 14 residues. The CDR3 loop is CSVEVRDRGYEQYF.

The chain uses TRBV2 and TRBJ2-1; TCRdb gives TRBD2 as the D gene, but with no DNA this cannot be confirmed. The CDR3 spans 18 residues. Germline V gene lookup returns CDR1 SNHLY and CDR2 FYNNEI. The CDR3 here is CASSEAKSRLAVYNEQFF.

The rearrangement uses TRBV29-1 and TRBJ1-1; no DNA is available, so the TRBD1 call from TCRdb remains unchecked. This CDR3 is built from 15 residues. Germline V gene sequence: CDR1 SQVTM, CDR2 ANQGSEA. CDR3 region: CSVEDLGGLNTEAFF.

The genes are TRBV3-1 and TRBJ2-5; TCRdb indicates TRBD1, and absent DNA this call remains unverified. The CDR3 runs to 14 residues. Germline V gene sequence: CDR1 LGHDT, CDR2 YNNKEL (reference sequence). CDR3 loop: CASSQDTGEETQYF.

The rearrangement links TRBV27 to TRBJ2-2; TCRdb's assignment of TRBD1 cannot be checked, as there is no DNA. Germline CDR1 is MNHEY and CDR2 is SMNVEV (reference sequence). This CDR3 has 13 residues. The CDR3 is CASSLKGAGELFF.

The rearrangement joins TRBV14 to TRBJ2-2. This CDR3 has 12 residues. CDR1 SGHDN and CDR2 FVKESK come from the germline V gene. The chain's CDR3 is CASSHWDGELFF.

The V gene is TRBV5-1, the J gene TRBJ1-1; TCRdb outputs TRBD1, but without DNA this stays unchecked. Germline lookup yields CDR1 SGHRS and CDR2 YFSETQ. This CDR3 contains 13 residues. The CDR3 sequence: CASSFTWTDEAFF.

The chain recombines TRBV29-1 with TRBJ2-1; TCRdb designates TRBD2, a call that cannot be tested without DNA. Germline CDR1 SQVTM, CDR2 ANQGSEA. This CDR3 has 16 residues. The CDR3 here is CSVASGLESSYNEQFF.